These 26 T cell receptor beta chains originate from one sample sequenced in a study of T cells in Graves' hyperthyroidism and ophthalmopathy. RNA transcripts yielded amplified TCR beta CDR3 regions. First-round RT-PCR of the TCR CDR3 relied on the HTBI primer set. TCRdb reprocessed the multiplex PCR reads with MiXCR, giving one entry per CDR3 protein. This table holds about 50,000 distinct CDR3 sequences, around 48% found once. What was sequenced was blood. The receptors here all came from a woman younger than 45 with Graves' ophthalmopathy.

V gene TRBV7-2 combines with J gene TRBJ2-7; D is uncertain. CDR1 and CDR2 from the germline V gene are SGHTA and FQGNSA. The CDR3 extends over 14 amino acids. V shed 4 bases and J shed 0 bases, with 10 bases lying between them. CDR3: CASSYLRNSYEQYF. CDR3 sequence (DNA): TGTGCCAGCAGCTACCTACGCAACTCCTACGAGCAGTACTTC. Complete variable domain (other parts from reference TRBV7-2 and TRBJ2-7): GAGVSQSPSNKVTEKGKDVELRCDPISGHTALYWYRQSLGQGLEFLIYFQGNSAPDKSGLPSDRFSAERTGGSVSTLTIQRTQQEDSAVYLCASSYLRNSYEQYFGPGTRLTVT.

The sample holds one count of this clonotype. V gene TRBV7-9 combines with J gene TRBJ1-5; 7 positions match TRBD1. This CDR3 has 14 residues. Germline V lookup: CDR1 SEHNR, CDR2 FQNEAQ (reference sequence). V lost 5 bases, J lost 14 bases, and 15 bases stayed unmatched. CDR3 amino acids: CASSVNRDRAYEHF. CDR3 DNA sequence: TGTGCCAGCAGCGTAAACCGGGACAGAGCCTACGAGCATTTT.

This clonotype is classed as medium-sized. The chain has TRBV29-1 and TRBJ1-2; the D is unclear. Germline V gene lookup returns CDR1 SQVTM and CDR2 ANQGSEA. V lost 3 bases to trimming and J lost 3 bases, with 2 bases between them. This CDR3 region has 10 residues. CDR3 in DNA: TGCAGCGTTGAGGACTATGGCTACACCTTC. Translated, it gives CSVEDYGYTF.

As regards this clonotype: With a much larger clone just one base away, this may be a read error. The CDR3 ends on some other residue instead of the conserved phenylalanine or tryptophan, so this is likely a read error. This rearrangement joins TRBV30 to TRBJ2-5, with TRBD1 matching 7 bases. Germline V CDR1 and CDR2: GTSNPN, SVGIG (reference sequence). J gave up 1 base and V 3 bases, and 8 bases lay outside the gene matches. The CDR3 loop spans 15 amino acids. DNA for the CDR3: TGTGCCTGGAGACCAGGCCAGGGGGTCCAAGAGACCCAGTACGTC. Residues: CAWRPGQGVQETQYV.

This clonotype came up many times. This sequence joins TRBV30 and TRBJ1-1; the D is unclear. Germline CDR1 and CDR2: GTSNPN and SVGIG (reference sequence). V shed 2 bases and J shed 6 bases, with 4 bases lying between them. The CDR3 length is 10 residues. The CDR3: CAWSRAEAFF. The CDR3 nucleotides read TGTGCCTGGAGTAGGGCTGAAGCTTTCTTT.

This clonotype was detected ten times or more. A much larger clonotype is one base distant, so this may be a read error. CDR3 amino acids: CASSPPQNRYEQYF. CDR3 coding DNA: TGTGCCAGCAGTCCACCCCAGAATCGCTACGAGCAGTACTTC. This sequence joins TRBV7-2 and TRBJ2-7; D not certain. The length of the CDR3 is 14 residues. V lost 6 bases and J lost 3, with 15 bases in between. Germline lookup yields CDR1 SGHTA and CDR2 FQGNSA.

This clonotype was observed at least ten times. The V gene is TRBV7-9, the J gene TRBJ2-7; possible D gene TRBD1, 6 bases. The germline V and J ends were trimmed by 5 bases and 0 bases, with 17 bases remaining between them. This CDR3 spans 16 amino acids. Germline V gene lookup returns CDR1 SEHNR and CDR2 FQNEAQ (reference sequence). The DNA for the CDR3 is TGTGCCAGCAGCGCCTCGACAGGAAAGAGCTCCTACGAGCAGTACTTC. This codes for CASSASTGKSSYEQYF.

Worth noting for this clonotype: A single base separates this from a much larger clone, so it may be a read error. The chain has TRBV7-9 and TRBJ2-3; the match to TRBD2 covers 10 bases. Germline assignment: CDR1 SEHNR and CDR2 FQNEAQ (reference sequence). The CDR3 runs 16 residues. CDR3 protein: CASSPSGRIGTDTRYF. In DNA, the CDR3 is TGTGCCAGCAGCCCTAGCGGGAGAATAGGCACAGATACGCGGTATTTT.

This clonotype has at least ten counts. The rearrangement joins TRBV12-3 or TRBV12-4 to TRBJ1-2, with a tentative D call TRBD1 (6 bases). This CDR3 contains 15 residues. With 7 bases removed from V and 0 bases from J, the gap between germline ends came to 15 bases. The CDR3, as DNA: TGTGCCAGCAAGGGGCGACAGGAGACTAACTATGGCTACACCTTC. Amino acid sequence: CASKGRQETNYGYTF.

As regards this clonotype: Possible read error: a much larger clone is one base away. This rearrangement joins TRBV6-5 to TRBJ2-7; 8 nucleotides agree with TRBD2. The CDR3 is made up of 15 amino acids. Germline V CDR1 and CDR2: MNHEY, SVGAGI. CDR3 sequence: CTSSEEAGGVYEQYF. The CDR3 DNA is TGTACCAGCAGTGAGGAGGCGGGAGGTGTCTACGAGCAGTACTTC.

This clonotype was recorded at least ten times. This sequence joins TRBV9 and TRBJ2-3, with D possibly being TRBD2 (6 bases). The V gene's germline CDR1 is SGDLS and CDR2 YYNGEE. This CDR3 has 16 amino acids. With 4 bases removed from V and 1 base from J, the gap between germline ends came to 16 bases. CDR3: CASSPGMGEGTDTQYF. The CDR3 region has the DNA TGTGCCAGCAGCCCAGGGATGGGGGAGGGCACAGATACGCAGTATTTT.

To note about this clonotype: Without the conserved terminal phenylalanine or tryptophan, this CDR3 likely stems from a read error. The limits of the CDR3 on the DNA are not certain, so only TCRdb's listed CDR3 is given. The chain links TRBV10-1 to TRBJ1-5; TRBD1 is the table's D call, not checked against the DNA. Per germline, CDR1 WNHNN and CDR2 SYGVQD (reference sequence). The CDR3 length equals 8 residues, ends included. Here the CDR3 reads CASRATPA.

Within the sample, this clonotype is medium-sized. The chain recombines TRBV15 with TRBJ1-2; D gene ambiguous. The CDR3 is made up of 15 amino acids. V was clipped by 1 base and J by 0 bases, with 9 bases between them. Germline V gives CDR1 LNHNV, CDR2 YYDKDF (reference sequence). The CDR3 sequence: CATSRGPGPNYGYTF. The CDR3 DNA sequence: TGTGCCACCAGCAGAGGCCCCGGACCTAACTATGGCTACACCTTC.

This clonotype turned up a few times. The J gene is TRBJ1-1, the V gene TRBV3-1; 8 nucleotides agree with TRBD1. This CDR3 is 17 amino acids long. Unmatched junction bases numbered 19, after V lost 5 bases and J lost 8 bases. Germline assignment: CDR1 LGHDT and CDR2 YNNKEL (reference sequence). The CDR3: CASSFHGRGRGGREAFF. In DNA form, the CDR3 reads TGTGCCAGCAGCTTCCACGGCAGGGGGCGGGGGGGTAGGGAAGCTTTCTTT. Together with reference TRBV3-1 and TRBJ1-1, the CDR3 gives the full variable domain: DTAVSQTPKYLVTQMGNDKSIKCEQNLGHDTMYWYKQDSKKFLKIMFSYNNKELIINETVPNRFSPKSPDKAHLNLHINSLELGDSAVYFCASSFHGRGRGGREAFFGQGTRLTVV.

The genes are TRBV25-1 and TRBJ2-1; TRBD2 matches 10 bases. Per germline, CDR1 MGHDK and CDR2 SYGVNS. V gave up 7 bases and J gave up 6 bases; unmatched junction bases: 6. The CDR3 length is 14 residues. The CDR3 bases are TGTGCCAGCAAGCCGGGACTAGCGAGCAATGAGCAGTTCTTC. This sequence encodes CASKPGLASNEQFF.

In its sample, this clonotype was seen many times. The rearrangement links TRBV11-2 to TRBJ2-7; TRBD2 might be the D (6 bases). Germline-derived CDR1 and CDR2 are SGHAT and FQNNGV. V lost 0 bases and J 2 bases, leaving 8 bases between the germline ends. CDR3 length: 14 residues. This CDR3 reads CASSLDGGPYEQYF. CDR3 bases: TGTGCCAGCAGCTTAGACGGGGGACCCTACGAGCAGTACTTC.

This clonotype is deemed medium-sized. V and J are TRBV29-1 and TRBJ2-7; D call uncertain. V was shortened by 0 bases and J by 2 bases, with 8 bases between the two germline ends. Looked up from germline, CDR1 is SQVTM and CDR2 is ANQGSEA. The CDR3 has 13 residues. This CDR3 reads CSVEDGQAYEQYF. DNA for the CDR3: TGCAGCGTTGAAGATGGGCAGGCCTACGAGCAGTACTTC.

Concerning this clonotype: This may arise from a read error, as a much more abundant clone is one base away. The chain links TRBV5-4 to TRBJ2-1, with TRBD1 identical over 7 bases. V trimming: 5 bases; J trimming: 6 bases; junction bases outside the gene matches: 11. Germline V CDR1 and CDR2: SGHNT, YYREEE (reference sequence). The CDR3 consists of 15 residues. The CDR3 region has the DNA TGTGCCAGCAGGATGGGGCAGGGGGATCGCAATGAGCAGTTCTTC. Its translation is CASRMGQGDRNEQFF.

In its sample, this clonotype was seen many times. The rearrangement links TRBV19 to TRBJ1-4, with a tentative D call TRBD1 (5 bases). Germline assignment: CDR1 LNHDA and CDR2 SQIVND (reference sequence). V lost 4 bases, J lost 0 bases, and 15 bases lay in between. CDR3 length: 17 amino acids. The CDR3 DNA sequence: TGTGCCAGTAGTAGGGGCTCGGTCGGTGCAACTAATGAAAAACTGTTTTTT. It encodes CASSRGSVGATNEKLFF.

The chain recombines TRBV7-7 with TRBJ2-1; possibly TRBD2 for D (5 bases). Germline values: CDR1 SSHAT, CDR2 FNYEAQ (reference sequence). The CDR3 has 15 residues. The CDR3 nucleotides are TGTGCTAGACCCTCGCTAGGGAGCTCCTACAATGAGCAGTTCTTC. This codes for CARPSLGSSYNEQFF.

This clonotype was recorded at least ten times. The chain uses TRBV20-1 and TRBJ2-5, with D perhaps TRBD2 (5 bases). V lost 5 bases and J lost 5, with 15 bases in between. The CDR3 loop spans 13 amino acids. CDR1 is DFQATT and CDR2 is SNEGSKA in the germline V gene (reference sequence). CDR3 protein: CSALRGIVETQYF. As DNA, the CDR3 is TGCAGTGCTCTCCGGGGTATTGTGGAGACCCAGTACTTC.

CDR3 sequence: CASSVQGERTDTQYF. CDR3 DNA sequence: TGTGCCAGCAGCGTACAGGGGGAGAGGACAGATACGCAGTATTTT. The chain links TRBV9 to TRBJ2-3, with 7 bases fitting TRBD1. The junction had 5 bases not matched to a gene; V was cut back by 1 base and J by 3 bases. The CDR3 has 15 residues. From germline, CDR1 is SGDLS and CDR2 YYNGEE.

Points on this clonotype: One end of the junction is discordant with germline, which a read error may explain. J is TRBJ2-4 and V is TRBV20-1; 10 nucleotides line up with TRBD2. The CDR3 length is 15 residues. Germline lookup yields CDR1 DFQATT and CDR2 SNEGSKA (reference sequence). The CDR3 loop reads CRAKAGGLARNIQYF. The DNA of the CDR3 is TGCAGAGCTAAAGCGGGAGGGTTGGCCAGAAACATTCAGTACTTC.

This clonotype came up a few times. The chain combines TRBV15 with TRBJ2-7; 7 positions agree with TRBD2. The CDR3 has 14 amino acids. With V trimmed by 3 bases and J by 0 bases, 2 bases remained unmatched. Looked up from germline, CDR1 is LNHNV and CDR2 is YYDKDF (reference sequence). As DNA, the CDR3 is TGTGCCACCAGCAGGGGCGGGAGCTCCTACGAGCAGTACTTC. Protein: CATSRGGSSYEQYF.

This clonotype has a count of ten or more. J is TRBJ2-7 and V is TRBV5-4, with D tentatively TRBD1 or TRBD2 (6 bases each). Trimming left V 4 bases short and J 4 bases short, with 12 bases between. This CDR3 comprises 13 residues. Per germline, CDR1 SGHNT and CDR2 YYREEE (reference sequence). CDR3 amino acids: CASSPGAGYEQYF. The DNA of the CDR3 is TGTGCCAGCAGCCCGGGGGCCGGGTACGAGCAGTACTTC.

To note about this clonotype: One end of the junction is discordant with germline, which a read error may explain. V and J are TRBV19 and TRBJ1-5; D gene unclear. Germline assignment: CDR1 LNHDA and CDR2 SQIVND (reference sequence). The CDR3 is 15 amino acids. CDR3 nucleotides: TGTGCCAGTACAATAGCGGGAGTATCCAATGAGCCCCAGCATTTT. Its protein is CASTIAGVSNEPQHF.